This paragraph reports one T cell receptor beta chain. In this sample, this clone turned up once. The antigen it binds to is not known. Within one base of it there is no much larger clone, and no base qualities were kept. This sample was taken from a study of cytomegalovirus exposure and HLA in healthy donors (dated by TCRdb to the late 2010s). The study in broad terms: The approximately 710 repertoires of the first cohort and the 120 validation repertoires were produced on the same platform, according to a later analysis. The aim of the study was to test whether cataloging public T cell receptors could identify signatures of past pathogen exposure. Besides the first cohort of 666 subjects, a separate validation cohort made up of over 95 different subjects was used. To predict cytomegalovirus infection status, the study combined high-throughput TCR immunosequencing, statistical association of individual TCRs with disease status, and machine learning.

Library preparation employed the immunoSEQ multiplex PCR assay. As for the original processing: A statistical classification framework was built to diagnose cytomegalovirus status from the catalog of TCR beta chain sequences. The source is immuneACCESS, and TCRdb retained only in-frame sequences with V and J called. Part of the clones is not carried over; for the studies checked, unresolved V genes explain less than half of this, and the remainder is unexplained. V, J and clone size reflect that table, while D and trimming were determined from the DNA. This sample has 97,000 or so clones in its table, and around 88% of those were observed once. The ten largest clones add up to 3% to 4% of the sample. Trimming takes 1 base from V and 3 bases from J, and the germline ends sit 12 bases apart. CDR1 and CDR2 are read off the germline V gene (reference sequence) as LNHDA and SQIVND. The cysteine opens and the phenylalanine closes a CDR3 of 16 amino acids. Only CDR3 DNA remains: 48 bases, in frame from the first base.

Here is what the overall study found, with its caveats: Of the cluster scores, roughly 95% were above 0 in a later analysis, which found that TCRs clustered in the first cohort also tended to co-occur in the roughly 130 validation repertoires. The study gave a list of over 150 TCR beta chains associated with cytomegalovirus. The classifier was reported to diagnose cytomegalovirus status with high specificity and sensitivity in both the original and validation cohorts. Most TCR sequences were seen in very few donors, while some public TCRs were found in many individuals. All 120 or so repertoires were used to score co-occurrence in the validation cohort in a later analysis, because that analysis had no HLA typing for the cohort. According to the authors, the approach could potentially be generalized to other disease states and immunological phenotypes. Three of the identified cytomegalovirus-associated TCR beta chains were confirmed in vitro to be specific for cytomegalovirus antigens.

The donors belonged to the validation cohort of over a hundred subjects, which was separate from the approximately 660-subject first cohort. The chain was built from TRBV19 and TRBJ2-2; the D gene is perhaps TRBD1, from 5 matching bases. The clonotype originates from a woman in her twenties or thirties in good health and CMV-seronegative. Sequenced input: PBMCs. The CDR3 here reads CASSIVQGGDTGELFF. The sequenced DNA is TGTGCCAGTAGTATAGTCCAGGGTGGGGACACCGGGGAGCTGTTTTTT.